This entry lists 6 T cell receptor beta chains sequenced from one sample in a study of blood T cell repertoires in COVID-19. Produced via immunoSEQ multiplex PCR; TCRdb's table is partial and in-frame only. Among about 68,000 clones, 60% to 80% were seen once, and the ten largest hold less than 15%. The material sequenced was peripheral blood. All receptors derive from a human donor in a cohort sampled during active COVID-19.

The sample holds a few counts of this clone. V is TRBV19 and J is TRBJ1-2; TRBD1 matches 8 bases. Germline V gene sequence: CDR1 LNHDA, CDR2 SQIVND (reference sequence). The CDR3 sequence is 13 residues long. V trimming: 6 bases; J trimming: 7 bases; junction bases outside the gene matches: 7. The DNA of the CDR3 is TGTGCCAGTAGGGTAGACAGGGGTTCTGGCTACACCTTC. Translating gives CASRVDRGSGYTF.

CDR3 amino acids: CASSDRPGGANYGYTF. CDR3 in DNA: TGTGCCAGCAGCGACAGACCCGGGGGGGCTAACTATGGCTACACCTTC. The genes are TRBV13 and TRBJ1-2; D perhaps matches TRBD1 (5 bases). Germline assignment: CDR1 PRHDT and CDR2 FYEKMQ (reference sequence). Trimming left V 5 bases short and J 0 bases short, with 16 bases between. CDR3 length: 16 amino acids.

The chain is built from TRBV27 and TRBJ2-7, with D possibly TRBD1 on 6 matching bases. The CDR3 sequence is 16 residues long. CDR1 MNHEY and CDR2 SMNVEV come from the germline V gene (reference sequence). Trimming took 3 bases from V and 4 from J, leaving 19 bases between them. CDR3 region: CASSLVQGPPFYEQYF. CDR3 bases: TGTGCCAGCAGTTTGGTACAGGGCCCTCCTTTTTACGAGCAGTACTTC.

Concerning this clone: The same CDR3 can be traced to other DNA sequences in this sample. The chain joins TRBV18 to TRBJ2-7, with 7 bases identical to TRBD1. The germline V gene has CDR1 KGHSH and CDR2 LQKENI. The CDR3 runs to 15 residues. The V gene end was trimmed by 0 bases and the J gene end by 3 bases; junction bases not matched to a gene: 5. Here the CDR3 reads CASSPPGQLNYEQYF. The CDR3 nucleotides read TGTGCCAGCTCACCACCGGGACAGCTAAACTACGAGCAGTACTTC.

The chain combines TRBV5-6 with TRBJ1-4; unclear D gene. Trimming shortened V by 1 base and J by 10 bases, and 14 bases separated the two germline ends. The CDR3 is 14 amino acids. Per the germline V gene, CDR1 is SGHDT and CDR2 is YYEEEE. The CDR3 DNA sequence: TGTGCCAGCAGCTTGCGGGAGTCTGGAGGAAAACTGTTTTTT. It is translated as CASSLRESGGKLFF.

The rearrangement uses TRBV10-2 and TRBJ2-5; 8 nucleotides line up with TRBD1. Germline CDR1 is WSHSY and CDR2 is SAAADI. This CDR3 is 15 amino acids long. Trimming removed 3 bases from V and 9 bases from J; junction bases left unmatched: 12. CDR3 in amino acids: CASSEGTGPRVAQYF. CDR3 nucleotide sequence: TGCGCCAGCAGTGAAGGGACAGGACCAAGAGTCGCCCAGTACTTC.